A selection of T cell receptor beta chains follows, all from one sample in a study of T cell repertoires in cytomegalovirus infection. TCRdb recomputed calls from the reads with MiXCR, one row per CDR3 protein. Of around 180,000 distinct CDR3 sequences listed, under 25% are singletons. The material sequenced was PBMCs. The source is a human donor in good health (CMV status not recorded). Some clones in this sample may be carry-over from other donors' samples. The CDR3 runs from the conserved cysteine through the conserved F or W. The D gene is left open where the match is weak. For some rows the clone size is stated as once, few or many, or as a class when expanded; others skip it.

cdr3_nt,cdr3_aa,d_call,j_call,v_call,clone_size
TGTGCCAGCAGCTCAAGTTCCGGCCAACTCGCCTGGGAGCAGTACTTC,CASSSSSGQLAWEQYF,NA,TRBJ2-7,TRBV7-6,many
TGTGCCAGCAGCTTACGTTCCGGAAACACCATATATTTT,CASSLRSGNTIYF,NA,TRBJ1-3,TRBV7-2,many
TGTGCCAGCAGCTTTGGGCCTAGCGGGTACAGGGGAGAGACCCAGTACTTC,CASSFGPSGYRGETQYF,NA,TRBJ2-5,TRBV7-8,many
TGTGCCAGCAGCTTCACTAGCGGGGCCAATGAGCAGTTCTTC,CASSFTSGANEQFF,TRBD2,TRBJ2-1,TRBV7-3,NA
TGTGCCAGCAGTTACTCGATGCCCCCGGGATCCTATGGCTACACCTTC,CASSYSMPPGSYGYTF,NA,TRBJ1-2,TRBV6-2/TRBV6-3,few
TGTGCCAGCAGCCCCCCCCGGGGGACTGTAGCTTTCTTT,CASSPPRGTVAFF,NA,TRBJ1-1,TRBV7-8,NA
TGTGCCAGCACACGGTCTAGCTCCTACGAGCAGTACTTC,CASTRSSSYEQYF,NA,TRBJ2-7,TRBV6-6,few
TGTGCCAGCAGCCCCTTAGCGGGGGACTACAATGAGCAGTTCTTC,CASSPLAGDYNEQFF,TRBD2,TRBJ2-1,TRBV11-2,NA
TGTGCCAGCAGCTTCCCTCCGAGAGAGACTGGAGAGACCCAGTACTTC,CASSFPPRETGETQYF,NA,TRBJ2-5,TRBV7-9,many
TGCGCCAGCAGCTTGGGAGACAGGGCTGAGCAGTTCTTC,CASSLGDRAEQFF,TRBD1,TRBJ2-1,TRBV5-1,NA
NA,CISVPEPNILAESTDTQYF,NA,TRBJ2-3,TRBV7-5,NA
TGCAGTGCTAGATCGCTCACCGGGGTGGAGGGGGCCAACGTCCTGACTTTC,CSARSLTGVEGANVLTF,NA,TRBJ2-6,TRBV20-1,NA
TGTGCCAGCAGCCCCTGGACAGGAGGTGGCGAAAAACTGTTTTTT,CASSPWTGGGEKLFF,TRBD1,TRBJ1-4,TRBV14,many
TGCAGTGCTAGAGGCTGGACAGGGGGCTCTGGGGCCAACGTCCTGACTTTC,CSARGWTGGSGANVLTF,TRBD1,TRBJ2-6,TRBV20-1,few
TGTGCCAGCAGCTTAGTATACCGGGGAGAGACCCAGTACTTC,CASSLVYRGETQYF,NA,TRBJ2-5,TRBV7-8,few
TGTGCCAGCAGCTTCAGGGATGTTGGCTATGGCTACACCTTC,CASSFRDVGYGYTF,NA,TRBJ1-2,TRBV7-2,many
TGTGCCAGCAGAGCCTGGGGGAGTGAGTTGAATGAGCAGTTCTTC,CASRAWGSELNEQFF,NA,TRBJ2-1,TRBV12-3/TRBV12-4,few
TGTGCCAGCAGCTCCCTCCGGGACAGACACGAGCAGTACTTC,CASSSLRDRHEQYF,TRBD1,TRBJ2-7,TRBV5-6,few
TGTGCCAGCAGCTTCCAGCGGGACTACGAGCAGTACTTC,CASSFQRDYEQYF,TRBD2,TRBJ2-7,TRBV11-3,many
TGCAGTGCCACGACTAGCGGGAGGGCCTACGAGCAGTACTTC,CSATTSGRAYEQYF,TRBD2,TRBJ2-7,TRBV20-1,few
TGTGCCAGCAGTAGGAAGGAAGCTGAAAAACTGTTTTTT,CASSRKEAEKLFF,NA,TRBJ1-4,TRBV27,many
TGTGCCAGCAGCCTGTTGGACTTCTATGGCTACACCTTC,CASSLLDFYGYTF,NA,TRBJ1-2,TRBV7-2,many